This T cell receptor beta chain stems from a study of shared clonotypes between healthy human individuals. Study in general: The study drew on a couple of women and three men aged 18 to 49 as donors.

The germline gives CDR1 SGHTA, CDR2 FQGNSA. This CDR3 is 16 amino acids long. The J segment lost 4 bases and the V segment lost 0 bases, leaving 8 bases of the junction unmatched. Comments on this clone: The target antigen is unknown.

This table comes from immunoSEQ multiplex PCR, and its TCRdb copy is limited to in-frame clones, with some not included. The sample lists 2 million to 2.5 million clones; more than 90% were seen once. Findings and limits, study-wide: Clonotype sharing across donors was expected to vary with sequencing depth.

The sample taken for sequencing was naive CD4+ T cells sorted from blood. Regarding subset: CD45RA+ positively selected. The receptor was derived from a man in his late teens or twenties in good health. This chain uses TRBV7-2 with TRBJ1-2, with 7 bases lining up with TRBD1. CDR3 sequence reads: CASSLAQGGVGYGYTF. CDR3 nucleotides: TGTGCCAGCAGCTTAGCGCAAGGGGGCGTCGGCTATGGCTACACCTTC. The variable domain in full, completed from reference TRBV7-2 and TRBJ1-2, reads GAGVSQSPSNKVTEKGKDVELRCDPISGHTALYWYRQSLGQGLEFLIYFQGNSAPDKSGLPSDRFSAERTGGSVSTLTIQRTQQEDSAVYLCASSLAQGGVGYGYTFGSGTRLTVV.